The 32 T cell receptor beta chains listed next were all sequenced from one sample in a study of T cells after yellow fever vaccination. TCRdb reprocessed the 5' RACE reads with MiXCR, giving one entry per CDR3 protein. This table holds roughly 340,000 distinct CDR3 sequences, about 8.7% found once. Sequencing used PBMCs, obtained on the day of the first yellow fever vaccination. The source of these receptors is a man between 18 and 35 years old who received the YFV17D yellow fever vaccine.

This clonotype was counted a few times. DNA of the CDR3: TGTGCCAGCAGCTTACGTGGTATGAGGGGGTACACAGATACGCAGTATTTT. This encodes CASSLRGMRGYTDTQYF. This chain links TRBV7-3 with TRBJ2-3, with a possible D match to TRBD1 (6 bases). Trimming shortened V by 2 bases and J by 2 bases, and 17 bases separated the two germline ends. Germline CDR1 reads SGHTA; CDR2 reads FQGTGA. The CDR3 covers 17 residues.

At least ten counts were recorded for this clonotype. The rearrangement links TRBV10-3 to TRBJ2-3; perhaps TRBD1 as D (8 bases). The germline V gene has CDR1 ENHRY and CDR2 SYGVKD. The CDR3 sequence is 15 residues long. With 11 bases removed from V and 2 bases from J, the gap between germline ends came to 20 bases. CDR3 protein: CAASAQGGTTDTQYF. The CDR3 nucleotides are TGTGCCGCCAGCGCACAGGGGGGGACCACAGATACGCAGTATTTT.

In this sample, this clonotype turned up many times. This chain joins TRBV5-1 and TRBJ2-2, with 10 positions matching TRBD1. Trimming took 4 bases from V and 6 from J; bases not matched to a gene: 6. The V gene's germline CDR1 is SGHRS and CDR2 YFSETQ. This CDR3 is 15 amino acids long. The chain's CDR3 is CASSPGQGVAGELFF. The CDR3 DNA is TGCGCCAGCAGCCCCGGACAGGGGGTAGCCGGGGAGCTGTTTTTT.

Judged by abundance, this clonotype is medium-sized (0.01 to 0.1%). The gene calls are TRBV6-4 and TRBJ2-1; 10 positions match TRBD2. V was clipped by 0 bases and J by 7 bases; unmatched bases: 3. This CDR3 comprises 15 residues. Per the germline V gene, CDR1 is MRHNA and CDR2 is SNTAGT. The CDR3 DNA reads TGTGCCAGCAGTGACTCGAGCGGGGGGGCAAATGAGCAGTTCTTC. This encodes CASSDSSGGANEQFF.

This clonotype was counted ten times or more. The rearrangement links TRBV29-1 to TRBJ2-7, with D perhaps TRBD1 (5 bases). V was clipped by 7 bases and J by 0 bases, with 16 bases between them. The CDR3 is 14 amino acids. Looked up from germline, CDR1 is SQVTM and CDR2 is ANQGSEA. This CDR3 is CSATGKASSYEQYF. The CDR3 coding sequence is TGCAGCGCCACAGGCAAAGCATCCTCCTACGAGCAGTACTTC.

The V gene is TRBV6-5, the J gene TRBJ1-1; D gene unclear. Germline CDR1 MNHEY, CDR2 SVGAGI. The V and J ends lost 0 bases and 0 bases respectively, with 5 bases between them. This CDR3 comprises 14 residues. CDR3 coding DNA: TGTGCCAGCAGTTACTCCTGGCTGAACACTGAAGCTTTCTTT. Translation gives CASSYSWLNTEAFF.

This clonotype has only a few counts. This chain connects TRBV6-5 to TRBJ1-1; the match to TRBD1 covers 9 bases. J was trimmed by 5 bases and V by 0 bases; bases with no gene match: 1. The CDR3 runs 14 residues. Germline lookup yields CDR1 MNHEY and CDR2 SVGAGI. Here the CDR3 DNA reads TGTGCCAGCAGTTACTCGGGACAGGGAACTGAAGCTTTCTTT. Protein: CASSYSGQGTEAFF.

This clonotype has just a few counts. The rearrangement uses TRBV13 and TRBJ2-3, with 9 bases matching TRBD2. This CDR3 is built from 15 residues. Germline V gene sequence: CDR1 PRHDT, CDR2 FYEKMQ (reference sequence). J gave up 3 bases and V 5 bases, and 6 bases lay outside the gene matches. CDR3 residues: CASSRRLADTDTQYF. In DNA form, the CDR3 reads TGTGCCAGCAGCAGACGACTAGCGGATACAGATACGCAGTATTTT.

Ten or more counts support this clonotype. The rearrangement uses TRBV7-3 and TRBJ2-3; maybe TRBD2 (6 bases). In germline, CDR1 is SGHTA, CDR2 FQGTGA. Trimming took 3 bases from V and 2 from J, leaving 9 bases between them. This CDR3 has 14 residues. CDR3 in amino acids: CASSFGGDTDTQYF. The DNA of the CDR3 is TGTGCCAGCAGCTTCGGCGGGGACACAGATACGCAGTATTTT.

This clonotype has only a few counts. The chain employs TRBV28 and TRBJ1-1, with 7 bases identical to TRBD1. CDR1 and CDR2 (germline): MDHEN, SYDVKM. With V trimmed by 3 bases and J by 3 bases, 4 bases remained unmatched. There are 14 residues in the CDR3. The CDR3: CASSFTGDYTEAFF. CDR3 nucleotides: TGTGCCAGCAGTTTCACAGGGGATTACACTGAAGCTTTCTTT. Supplemented by reference TRBV28 and TRBJ1-1, the full variable domain reads DVKVTQSSRYLVKRTGEKVFLECVQDMDHENMFWYRQDPGLGLRLIYFSYDVKMKEKGDIPEGYSVSREKKERFSLILESASTNQTSMYLCASSFTGDYTEAFFGQGTRLTVV.

The table lists this clonotype with a few counts. The chain recombines TRBV5-4 with TRBJ2-2; D may be TRBD1 (6 bases). CDR1 and CDR2 (germline): SGHNT, YYREEE (reference sequence). V shed 5 bases and J shed 7 bases, with 15 bases lying between them. This CDR3 is 14 amino acids long. The CDR3 DNA sequence: TGTGCCAGCAGAGTTTGGGACACCCGCGGGGAGCTGTTTTTT. Translated: CASRVWDTRGELFF.

The chain uses TRBV4-3 and TRBJ2-3; no clear D gene. The CDR3 has 15 residues. Germline values: CDR1 LGHNA, CDR2 YSLEER. The germline V and J ends were trimmed by 0 bases and 6 bases, with 13 bases remaining between them. The CDR3 DNA sequence: TGCGCCAGCAGCCAAGACCCGTGGAGCCGCGATACGCAGTATTTT. It yields the protein CASSQDPWSRDTQYF.

This clonotype was detected many times. J is TRBJ1-5 and V is TRBV7-2; perhaps TRBD1 as D (5 bases). The germline V gene has CDR1 SGHTA and CDR2 FQGNSA. The V and J ends lost 2 bases and 5 bases respectively, with 10 bases between them. The CDR3 is 14 amino acids. CDR3 DNA: TGTGCCAGCAGCTTATACGGGGCGGATCAGCCCCAGCATTTT. Amino acid sequence: CASSLYGADQPQHF.

This clonotype was counted between two and nine times. V is TRBV5-6 and J is TRBJ2-2; D unresolved. The length of the CDR3 is 11 residues. V was cut by 5 bases and J by 6 bases, with 5 bases left in between. Per the germline V gene, CDR1 is SGHDT and CDR2 is YYEEEE. CDR3 sequence reads: CASSVSGELFF. CDR3 in DNA: TGTGCCAGCAGTGTCTCCGGGGAGCTGTTTTTT.

The table lists this clonotype with a few counts. This chain joins TRBV28 and TRBJ2-7, with D maybe TRBD1 (6 bases). Germline assignment: CDR1 MDHEN and CDR2 SYDVKM. With 6 bases removed from V and 2 bases from J, the gap between germline ends came to 14 bases. This CDR3 has 14 residues. The CDR3 spells CASRRSGDTYEQYF. The CDR3 DNA reads as TGTGCCAGCAGACGGTCAGGGGATACCTACGAGCAGTACTTC.

At least ten counts were recorded for this clonotype. The chain joins TRBV7-6 to TRBJ1-6; the D is unclear. With 1 base removed from V and 10 bases from J, the gap between germline ends came to 14 bases. Germline values: CDR1 SGHVS, CDR2 FNYEAQ. The CDR3 is made up of 15 amino acids. This chain's CDR3 is CASSLEVGPGSPLHF. CDR3 nucleotide sequence: TGTGCCAGCAGCTTAGAGGTTGGGCCGGGCTCACCCCTCCACTTT. The whole variable domain, remainder taken from reference TRBV7-6 and TRBJ1-6, is GAGVSQSPRYKVTKRGQDVALRCDPISGHVSLYWYRQALGQGPEFLTYFNYEAQQDKSGLPNDRFSAERPEGSISTLTIQRTEQRDSAMYRCASSLEVGPGSPLHFGNGTRLTVT.

The V call is TRBV4-3, the J call TRBJ2-1; perhaps TRBD1 as D (6 bases). V lost 3 bases and J lost 10, with 10 bases in between. Germline V CDR1 and CDR2: LGHNA, YSLEER. The CDR3 totals 12 residues. The DNA of the CDR3 is TGCGCCAGCAGCCAGGGACATGCAGAGCAGTTCTTC. Translated: CASSQGHAEQFF.

The chain employs TRBV2 and TRBJ2-3; 15 positions match TRBD2. Germline assignment: CDR1 SNHLY and CDR2 FYNNEI. J gave up 3 bases and V 5 bases, and 9 bases lay outside the gene matches. This CDR3 region has 18 residues. CDR3 residues: CASSHPGTSGGRTDTQYF. In nucleotides, the CDR3 is TGTGCCAGCAGTCACCCCGGGACTAGCGGGGGGAGGACAGATACGCAGTATTTT.

Only a few counts were recorded for this clonotype. The chain uses TRBV18 and TRBJ2-5; TRBD1 aligns across 8 bases. Germline CDR1 KGHSH, CDR2 LQKENI. The CDR3 extends over 15 amino acids. V shed 3 bases, J shed 4 bases, and the junction held 7 bases outside the gene matches. The CDR3 region has the DNA TGTGCCAGCTCACCGACAGGGGCGAATGGAGAGACCCAGTACTTC. It codes for CASSPTGANGETQYF.

CDR3 protein: CASSTTGRSEAFF. The CDR3 nucleotides are TGCGCCAGCAGCACGACAGGGAGGTCTGAAGCTTTCTTT. The V gene is TRBV5-1, the J gene TRBJ1-1; 7 nucleotides match TRBD1. The CDR3 is 13 amino acids. J was trimmed by 6 bases and V by 4 bases; bases with no gene match: 6. Germline V gene lookup returns CDR1 SGHRS and CDR2 YFSETQ.

V usage is TRBV6-5 and J usage is TRBJ1-6; D is perhaps TRBD1 (6 bases). Germline V lookup: CDR1 MNHEY, CDR2 SVGAGI. This CDR3 has 16 amino acids. V was clipped by 0 bases and J by 6 bases, with 12 bases between them. In DNA, the CDR3 is TGTGCCAGCAGTTACTCCACAGGGAACCTTAATTCACCCCTCCACTTT. Its protein product is CASSYSTGNLNSPLHF.

Ten or more counts support this clonotype. V is TRBV12-3 or TRBV12-4 and J is TRBJ1-1; D is undetermined. Trimming shortened V by 5 bases and J by 0 bases, and 19 bases separated the two germline ends. CDR3 length: 17 residues. This CDR3 is CASSRLVSGRVNTEAFF. The CDR3 DNA sequence: TGTGCCAGCAGTCGTCTCGTCAGTGGGAGGGTGAACACTGAAGCTTTCTTT.

This clonotype showed up just a few times. The chain carries TRBV18 and TRBJ2-7, with TRBD1 identical over 7 bases. CDR1 is KGHSH, CDR2 LQKENI, per germline. The CDR3 has 15 amino acids. Trimming removed 3 bases from V and 5 bases from J; junction bases left unmatched: 10. This CDR3 is CASSPPTGSGHEQYF. The CDR3 coding sequence is TGTGCCAGCTCACCCCCGACAGGGTCAGGGCACGAGCAGTACTTC. The full variable domain, completed using reference TRBV18 and TRBJ2-7, is NAGVMQNPRHLVRRRGQEARLRCSPMKGHSHVYWYRQLPEEGLKFMVYLQKENIIDESGMPKERFSAEFPKEGPSILRIQQVVRGDSAAYFCASSPPTGSGHEQYFGPGTRLTVT.

This clonotype showed up just a few times. This chain uses TRBV12-3 or TRBV12-4 with TRBJ1-3; D possibly corresponds to TRBD1 (5 bases). Trimming took off 3 bases at V and 2 bases at J, with 11 bases between the two ends. This CDR3 has 15 amino acids. The chain's CDR3 is CASSFITGTGNTIYF. The CDR3 coding sequence is TGTGCCAGCAGTTTTATCACAGGTACTGGAAACACCATATATTTT.

This sequence joins TRBV9 and TRBJ2-1; D is uncertain. Germline V gene lookup returns CDR1 SGDLS and CDR2 YYNGEE. The CDR3 extends over 14 amino acids. The germline V and J ends were trimmed by 0 bases and 4 bases, with 8 bases remaining between them. The CDR3, as DNA: TGTGCCAGCAGCGTAGGGAACAGATACAATGAGCAGTTCTTC. Translated: CASSVGNRYNEQFF.

The V and J genes are TRBV2 and TRBJ1-1, with D possibly being TRBD1 (6 bases). Trimming took 3 bases from V and 1 from J, leaving 9 bases between them. Germline loops: CDR1 SNHLY, CDR2 FYNNEI. The CDR3 covers 14 residues. The CDR3 loop reads CASSDRTANTEAFF. CDR3 nucleotide sequence: TGTGCCAGCAGTGACAGGACAGCGAACACTGAAGCTTTCTTT.

The chain has TRBV7-9 and TRBJ1-6, with TRBD1 identical over 8 bases. From germline, CDR1 is SEHNR and CDR2 FQNEAQ (reference sequence). Germline trimming cut 0 bases from V and 9 bases from J; bases unmatched to any gene: 4. The CDR3 is made up of 15 amino acids. The CDR3: CASSLASGQVSPLHF. The CDR3 bases are TGTGCCAGCAGCTTAGCCTCGGGACAGGTTTCACCCCTCCACTTT.

This clonotype was picked up a small number of times. This chain links TRBV5-6 with TRBJ1-1; D is possibly TRBD1 (5 bases). Germline V gene data show CDR1 as SGHDT and CDR2 as YYEEEE. This CDR3 comprises 13 residues. Deletions cut 0 bases from V and 7 bases from J, with 10 bases between. Written as DNA, the CDR3 is TGTGCCAGCAGCTTGGTGGGGGTACGTGAAGCTTTCTTT. It translates to CASSLVGVREAFF.

The chain combines TRBV5-6 with TRBJ2-3; 11 bases map to TRBD1. V trimming: 4 bases; J trimming: 6 bases; junction bases outside the gene matches: 13. This CDR3 has 17 amino acids. Per the germline V gene, CDR1 is SGHDT and CDR2 is YYEEEE. The CDR3 DNA is TGTGCCAGCAGCCTAGGGACAGGGGGGATCGTTAAGGATACGCAGTATTTT. This sequence encodes CASSLGTGGIVKDTQYF.

The chain has TRBV4-1 and TRBJ1-5, with D possibly matching TRBD1 (5 bases). Trimming removed 8 bases from V and 6 bases from J, with 17 bases in between. From germline, CDR1 is MGHRA and CDR2 YSYEKL. This CDR3 region has 14 residues. CDR3 nucleotides: TGCGCCAGCGGCCCCAGAGGGGCCAGTCAGCCCCAGCATTTT. It encodes CASGPRGASQPQHF.

This chain connects TRBV7-9 to TRBJ2-1; tentatively, D is TRBD2 (6 bases). Trimming took off 4 bases at V and 3 bases at J, with 19 bases between the two ends. The CDR3 totals 17 residues. Germline V gene lookup returns CDR1 SEHNR and CDR2 FQNEAQ (reference sequence). The CDR3 nucleotides read TGTGCCAGCAGCTCCGCCTTGCGGACGGGGGACTACAATGAGCAGTTCTTC. It codes for CASSSALRTGDYNEQFF.

This clonotype was detected once. This may arise from a read error, as a much more abundant clone is one base away. The V gene is TRBV4-3, the J gene TRBJ2-3; 11 positions match TRBD2. The V gene's germline CDR1 is LGHNA and CDR2 YSLEER. The CDR3 has 16 residues. The DNA for the CDR3 is TGCGCCAGCAGCCAGAATAGCGGGGGGGCGTTAGATACGGAGTATTTT. Its translation is CASSQNSGGALDTEYF.